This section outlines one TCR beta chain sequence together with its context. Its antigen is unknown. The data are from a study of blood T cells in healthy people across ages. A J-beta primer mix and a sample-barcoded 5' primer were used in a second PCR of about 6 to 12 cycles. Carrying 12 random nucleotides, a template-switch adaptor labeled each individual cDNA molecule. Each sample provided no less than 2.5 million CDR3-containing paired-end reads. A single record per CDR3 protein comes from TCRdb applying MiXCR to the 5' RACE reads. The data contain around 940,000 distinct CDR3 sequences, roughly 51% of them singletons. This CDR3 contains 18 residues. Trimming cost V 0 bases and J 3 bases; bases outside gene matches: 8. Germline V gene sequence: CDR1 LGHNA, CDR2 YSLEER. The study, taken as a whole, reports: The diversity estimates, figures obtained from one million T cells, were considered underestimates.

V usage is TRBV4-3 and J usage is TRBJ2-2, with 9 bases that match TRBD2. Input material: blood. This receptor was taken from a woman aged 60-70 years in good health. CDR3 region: CASSQDEVSGGHTGELFF. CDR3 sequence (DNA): TGCGCCAGCAGCCAAGATGAGGTTAGCGGGGGCCACACCGGGGAGCTGTTTTTT.